This TCR beta chain was identified in a study of T cells in Graves' hyperthyroidism and ophthalmopathy. This clonotype was counted many times. Its antigen is still unknown. Authors of the study amplified TCR beta CDR3 regions from RNA transcripts. The primer set for the first-round RT-PCR of the TCR CDR3 was HTBI. TCRdb ran MiXCR on the multiplex PCR reads and lists one entry per CDR3 protein. This sample has around 530,000 distinct CDR3 sequences, with 17% found just once. Study outcomes and limitations: Median prediction lead before ophthalmopathy onset was about 6.7 months with the model.

V gave up 2 bases and J gave up 4 bases, with 14 bases separating them. This CDR3 contains 15 residues. Germline loops: CDR1 SGHTA, CDR2 FQGNSA. Duration under 3 months, a NOSPECS grade of at least 4, and a Clinical Activity Score of at least 3 characterized the ophthalmopathy patients. Patients were excluded because of uncontrolled infection, other autoimmune disease, pregnancy or lactation. The receptor comes from a woman aged 18-29 years with Graves' ophthalmopathy. The chain links TRBV7-2 to TRBJ1-1; D unclear. The sample taken for sequencing was blood. CDR3 sequence reads: CASSLMSEGATEAFF. CDR3 nucleotide sequence: TGTGCCAGCAGCTTAATGTCAGAAGGCGCCACTGAAGCTTTCTTT.